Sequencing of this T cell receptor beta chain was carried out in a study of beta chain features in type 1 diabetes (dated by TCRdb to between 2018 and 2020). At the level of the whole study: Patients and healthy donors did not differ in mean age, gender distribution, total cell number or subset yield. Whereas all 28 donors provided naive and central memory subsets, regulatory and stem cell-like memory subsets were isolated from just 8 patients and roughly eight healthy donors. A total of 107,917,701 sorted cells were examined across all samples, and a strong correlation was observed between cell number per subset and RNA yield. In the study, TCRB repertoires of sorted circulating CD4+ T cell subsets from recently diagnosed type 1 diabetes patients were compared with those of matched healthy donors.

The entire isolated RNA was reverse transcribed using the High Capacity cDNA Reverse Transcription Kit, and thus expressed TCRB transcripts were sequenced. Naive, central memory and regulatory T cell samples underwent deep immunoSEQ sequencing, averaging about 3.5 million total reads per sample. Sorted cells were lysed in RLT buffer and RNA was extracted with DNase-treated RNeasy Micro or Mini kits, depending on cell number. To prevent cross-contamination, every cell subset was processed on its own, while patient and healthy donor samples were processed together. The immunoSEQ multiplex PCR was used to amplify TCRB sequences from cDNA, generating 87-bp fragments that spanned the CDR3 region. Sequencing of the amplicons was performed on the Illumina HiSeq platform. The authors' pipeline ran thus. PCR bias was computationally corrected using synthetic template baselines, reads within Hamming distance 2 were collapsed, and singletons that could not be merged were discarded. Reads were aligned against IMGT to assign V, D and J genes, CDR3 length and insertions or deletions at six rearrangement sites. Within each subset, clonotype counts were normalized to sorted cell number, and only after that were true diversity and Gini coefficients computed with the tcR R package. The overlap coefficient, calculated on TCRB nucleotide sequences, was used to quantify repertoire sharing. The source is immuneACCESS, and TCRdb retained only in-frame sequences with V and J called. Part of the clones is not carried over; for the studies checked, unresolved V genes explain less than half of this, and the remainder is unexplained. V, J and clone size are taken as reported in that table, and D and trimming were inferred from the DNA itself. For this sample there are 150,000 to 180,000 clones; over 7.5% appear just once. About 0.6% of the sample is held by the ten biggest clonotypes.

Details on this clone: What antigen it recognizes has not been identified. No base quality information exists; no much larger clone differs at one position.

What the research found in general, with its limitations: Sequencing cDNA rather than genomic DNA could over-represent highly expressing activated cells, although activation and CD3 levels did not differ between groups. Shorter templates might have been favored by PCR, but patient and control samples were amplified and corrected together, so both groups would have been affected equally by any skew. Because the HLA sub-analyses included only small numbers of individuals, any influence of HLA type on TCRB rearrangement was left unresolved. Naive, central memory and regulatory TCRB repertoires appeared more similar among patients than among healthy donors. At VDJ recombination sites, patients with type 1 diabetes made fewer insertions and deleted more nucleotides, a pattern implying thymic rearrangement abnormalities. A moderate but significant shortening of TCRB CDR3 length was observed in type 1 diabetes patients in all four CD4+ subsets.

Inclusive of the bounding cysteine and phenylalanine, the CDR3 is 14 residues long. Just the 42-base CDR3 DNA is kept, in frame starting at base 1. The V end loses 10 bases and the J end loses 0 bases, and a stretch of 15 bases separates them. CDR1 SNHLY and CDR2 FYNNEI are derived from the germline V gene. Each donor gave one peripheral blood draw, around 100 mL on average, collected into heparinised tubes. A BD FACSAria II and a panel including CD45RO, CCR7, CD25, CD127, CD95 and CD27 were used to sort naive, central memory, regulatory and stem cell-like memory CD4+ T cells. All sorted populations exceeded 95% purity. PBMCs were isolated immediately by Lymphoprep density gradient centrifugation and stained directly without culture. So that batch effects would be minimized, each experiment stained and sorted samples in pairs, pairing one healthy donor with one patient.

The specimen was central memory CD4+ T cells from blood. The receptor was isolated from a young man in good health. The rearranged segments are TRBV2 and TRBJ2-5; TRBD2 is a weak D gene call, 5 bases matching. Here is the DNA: TGTGCCACTCAGGAGACTACAAACCAAGAGACCCAGTACTTC. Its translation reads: CATQETTNQETQYF.